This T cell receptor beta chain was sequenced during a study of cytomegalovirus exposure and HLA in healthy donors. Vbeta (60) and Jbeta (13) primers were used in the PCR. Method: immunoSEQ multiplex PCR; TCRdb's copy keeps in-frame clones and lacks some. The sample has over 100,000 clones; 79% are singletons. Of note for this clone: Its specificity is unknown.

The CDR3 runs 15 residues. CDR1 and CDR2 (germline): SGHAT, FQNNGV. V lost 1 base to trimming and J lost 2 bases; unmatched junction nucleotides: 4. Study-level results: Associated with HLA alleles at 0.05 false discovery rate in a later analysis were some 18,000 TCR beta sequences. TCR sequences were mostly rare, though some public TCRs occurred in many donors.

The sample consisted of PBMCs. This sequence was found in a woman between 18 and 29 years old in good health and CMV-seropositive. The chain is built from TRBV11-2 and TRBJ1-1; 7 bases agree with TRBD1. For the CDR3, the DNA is TGTGCCAGCAGCTTAGTCCGACAGGGAAACACTGAAGCTTTCTTT. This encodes CASSLVRQGNTEAFF.